The rows below give T cell receptor beta chains drawn from one sample of a study of blood T cell repertoires in COVID-19. Profiling relied on immunoSEQ multiplex PCR, and the TCRdb table lists in-frame clones only, not all of them. The sample contains fewer than 250,000 clones, 80% to 90% of which appear only once. What was sequenced was peripheral blood. The receptors originated from a young man with active or convalescent COVID-19. The CDR3 runs from the conserved cysteine through the conserved F or W. A D gene is named only where the DNA matches it firmly. Some rows mark clone size as missing; the rest say once, few, many or name a class of expanded clone.

NA	NA	TRBV28	TRBJ1-2	TGTGCCAGCAGTTTGGGGACTGATGGCTACACCTTC	CASSLGTDGYTF
NA	NA	TRBV15	TRBJ1-2	TGTGCCACCAGCCTCGACATTAACTATGGCTACACCTTC	CATSLDINYGYTF
NA	NA	TRBV18	TRBJ1-2	TGTGCCAGCTCACCCCCGGGGGGGAAAGGTGGCTACACCTTC	CASSPPGGKGGYTF
NA	TRBD1	TRBV3-1/TRBV3-2	TRBJ2-7	TGTGCCAGCAGCCACGGGGACAGGCTCTACGAGCAGTACTTC	CASSHGDRLYEQYF
NA	NA	TRBV6-2/TRBV6-3	TRBJ1-2	TGTGCCAGCAGTCACTCTATGCGGGGCTACACCTTC	CASSHSMRGYTF
many	NA	TRBV7-2	TRBJ1-5	TGTGCCAGCAGCTTATGGGGGGGTACAGTTCAGCCCCAGCATTTT	CASSLWGGTVQPQHF
NA	TRBD1	TRBV19	TRBJ1-2	TGTGCCAGTAGGGGGACAGGGGAATTTGCTGGCTACACCTTC	CASRGTGEFAGYTF
NA	NA	TRBV7-9	TRBJ1-1	TGTGCCAGCAGCACTCGACCGGGTCGATACACTGAAGCTTTCTTT	CASSTRPGRYTEAFF
NA	NA	TRBV28	TRBJ1-3	TGTGCCAGCAGAGCAGGGTTGGCAGGAAACACCATATATTTT	CASRAGLAGNTIYF
NA	NA	TRBV18	TRBJ1-6	TGTGCCAGCTCACCACTGCAGGGCGGAAATTCACCCCTCCACTTT	CASSPLQGGNSPLHF
NA	NA	TRBV5-4	TRBJ2-7	TGTGCCAGCAGCATCGGGACTCTTTACTCCTACGAGCAGTACTTC	CASSIGTLYSYEQYF
few	NA	TRBV29-1	TRBJ1-2	TGCAGCGTTGATCAGGCCACTTATGGCTACACCTTC	CSVDQATYGYTF
NA	NA	TRBV4-3	TRBJ2-4	TGCGCCAGCAGCCAAGATTGGGGATTGGGGGGAGCCAAAAACATTCAGTACTTC	CASSQDWGLGGAKNIQYF
NA	NA	TRBV28	TRBJ1-4	TGTGCCAGCAGCCGCGGGGCGGACGGGGAAAAACTGTTTTTT	CASSRGADGEKLFF
NA	TRBD2	TRBV28	TRBJ2-3	TGTGCCAGCAGCGGTCTAGCGGGAGTAAGAGGCACAGATACGCAGTATTTT	CASSGLAGVRGTDTQYF
NA	NA	TRBV28	TRBJ2-7	TGTGCCAGCAGCCAGTACTACGAGCAGTACTTC	CASSQYYEQYF
NA	TRBD2	TRBV19	TRBJ2-1	TGTGCCAGTAGTATAGAACTAGCGGGGAGTGATGAGCAGTTCTTC	CASSIELAGSDEQFF
NA	NA	TRBV5-1	TRBJ1-1	TGCGCCAGCAATGAGGGAATGAACACTGAAGCTTTCTTT	CASNEGMNTEAFF
once	TRBD1	TRBV24-1	TRBJ1-6	TGTGCCACCCGCCGGGACAGCGATTCACCCCTCCACTTT	CATRRDSDSPLHF
NA	NA	TRBV7-8	TRBJ1-5	TGTGCCAGCAGCCTACAGAATGGGCCCCAGCATTTT	CASSLQNGPQHF
NA	TRBD1	TRBV10-3	TRBJ2-3	TGTGCCATCAGTGAGTCGGACAGGGCTAGCACAGATACGCAGTATTTT	CAISESDRASTDTQYF
NA	NA	TRBV7-8	TRBJ2-7	TGTGCCAGCAGCCCCTCTAGGGGCGAGCAGTACTTC	CASSPSRGEQYF
NA	NA	TRBV28	TRBJ1-2	TGTGCCAGCCAAGGGGCAGGTCCCTTTGGCTACACCTTC	CASQGAGPFGYTF
NA	TRBD1	TRBV19	TRBJ2-3	TGTGCCAGTAGTCTCTCGCCTTGGGACAGGGATATCACAGATACGCAGTATTTT	CASSLSPWDRDITDTQYF
NA	TRBD1	TRBV4-1	TRBJ2-7	TGCGCCAGCAGCCTTGGCCGGGACAGGGGCGTGTACGAGCAGTACTTC	CASSLGRDRGVYEQYF
NA	TRBD1	TRBV5-8	TRBJ1-1	TGTGCCAGCCAGGGGGGAACTGAAGCTTTCTTT	CASQGGTEAFF
NA	NA	TRBV21-1	TRBJ2-1	TGTGCCGGCGGAGGGCTAGCGGGGGATCGCGATGAGCAGTTCTTC	CAGGGLAGDRDEQFF